This T cell receptor beta chain was identified during a study of T-cell reconstitution after alpha-beta-depleted transplantation in children. Preparation of the TCRbeta library used unique molecular identifiers. TCRdb re-called the PCR reads through MiXCR, storing one row per CDR3 protein. The sample comprises around 700,000 distinct CDR3 sequences, around 13% of which are singletons, and about 0.79% rests with the top ten. Study-wide points: Newly made T cells mostly supplied T-cell counts and diversity one year after transplant.

V lost 6 bases to trimming and J lost 4 bases; unmatched junction nucleotides: 9. The CDR3 is made up of 16 amino acids. Germline assignment: CDR1 MNHNS and CDR2 SASEGT. This clonotype came up many times. Its cognate antigen is unknown. The source material was PBMCs, sampled before TCRalphabeta/CD19-depleted stem cell transplant. V and J are TRBV6-1 and TRBJ1-3; 10 bases are a match to TRBD1. The receptor's source is a girl aged 2 to 10 with congenital amegakaryocytic thrombocytopenia, due to receive a stem cell transplant. CDR3 sequence (DNA): TGTGCCAGCAGGCGGACAGGGGGTGTCTCGGGAAACACCATATATTTT. It yields the protein CASRRTGGVSGNTIYF.